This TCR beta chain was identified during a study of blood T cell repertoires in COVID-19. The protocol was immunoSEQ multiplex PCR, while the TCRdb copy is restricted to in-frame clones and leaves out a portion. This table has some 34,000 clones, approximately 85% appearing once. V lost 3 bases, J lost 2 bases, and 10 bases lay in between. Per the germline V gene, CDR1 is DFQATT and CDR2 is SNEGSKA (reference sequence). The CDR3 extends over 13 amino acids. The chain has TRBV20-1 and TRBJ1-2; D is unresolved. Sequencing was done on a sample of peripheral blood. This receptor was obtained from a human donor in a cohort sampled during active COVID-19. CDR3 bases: TGCAGTGCTAGTTGGGAGCTAAACTATGGCTACACCTTC. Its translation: CSASWELNYGYTF.